What follows describes a single T cell receptor (beta chain). CDR3 size: 17 residues. TCRdb's table, derived via immunoSEQ multiplex PCR, lists solely in-frame clones and lacks some. The sample lists more than 150,000 clones, 80% to 90% occurring once. The source of the sample is a study of blood T cell repertoires in COVID-19. Study-wide background: Italy, Spain and the United States were the sources of the convalescent and acute COVID-19 samples. The cDNA or gDNA used as material had been derived from T cells, B-cell-depleted T cells, or PBMCs.

The source of this sequence is a man between 70 and 80 years old with active or convalescent COVID-19. The rearrangement uses TRBV21-1 and TRBJ2-1; TRBD2 reflects the table's D call only, with no check against the DNA. TRBV21-1 represents a pseudogene. The sequencing sample was made of peripheral blood. The CDR3: CASSKALAGGPYNEQFF. Here the CDR3 DNA reads TGTGCCAGCAGCAAAGCCTTAGCGGGAGGGCCTTACAATGAGCAGTTCTTC.